This TCR beta chain was found in a study of CD8 T cells in ankylosing spondylitis. Each TCR beta library was made by quantitative 5'-RACE that incorporated molecular barcodes. TCRdb reprocessed the 5' RACE reads via MiXCR and lists one record per CDR3 protein. The sample yields fewer than 500,000 distinct CDR3 sequences, more than 20% seen once. This CDR3 is built from 14 residues. The junction had 6 bases not matched to a gene; V was cut back by 5 bases and J by 7 bases. Germline V gene data show CDR1 as MNHNS and CDR2 as SASEGT. This clonotype was seen a handful of times. What it recognizes is unknown. Study-wide findings and caveats: The authors reported significant enrichment of disease-linked clones in matched ankylosing spondylitis synovial fluid. Seemingly distinctive of ankylosing spondylitis blood was a TCR beta motif formed by eight highly homologous variants.

Material for sequencing was blood, either unsorted or a sorted T cell fraction (not recorded which). The chain combines TRBV6-1 with TRBJ2-1; TRBD2 matches 9 bases. This sequence originates from a male donor with ankylosing spondylitis. CDR3 in DNA: TGTGCCAGCAGTCGTGGGACTAGCCCGAATGAGCAGTTCTTC. This sequence encodes CASSRGTSPNEQFF.